The clone carrying this T cell receptor beta chain has a handful of counts. The CDR3 extends over 15 amino acids. The V end was cut by 0 bases, the J end by 9 bases, with 12 bases between. In germline, CDR1 is MNHEY, CDR2 SVGAGI. Using its own MiXCR run on the reads, TCRdb lists one record per CDR3 protein. The sample consists of fewer than 550,000 distinct CDR3 sequences, about 17% of them appearing once. This sample is drawn from a study of T cell repertoires in cytomegalovirus infection. This TCR derives from a human donor in good health (CMV status not recorded). Some clones in this sample may be carry-over from other donors' samples. The specimen was CD8+ T cells from PBMCs. The chain employs TRBV6-5 and TRBJ1-6, with unresolved D. This chain's CDR3 is CASSYSNGVASPLHF. The CDR3 DNA reads TGTGCCAGCAGTTACTCGAACGGGGTGGCTTCACCCCTCCACTTT.